This TCR beta chain derives from a study of Graves' ophthalmopathy and Graves' hyperthyroidism. Study information: The authors defined stable hyperthyroidism as no ophthalmopathy within 18 months of follow-up.

CDR1 SGHRS and CDR2 YFSETQ come from the germline V gene. This CDR3 contains 15 residues. Note on this clonotype: Its antigen is as yet unknown. An end of the junction does not agree with germline; a read error may underlie this.

The study, taken as a whole, reports: Between ophthalmopathy and stable hyperthyroidism, a 13-signature model drew a separation with around 86% sensitivity and roughly 78% specificity. The blood repertoire also included most expanded thyroid clonotypes above 0.001 frequency.

The authors amplified TCR beta CDR3 regions, and they did so from RNA transcripts for repertoire sequencing. An initial RT-PCR round employing HTBI primers preceded a second-round multiplex PCR. MiXCR was run by TCRdb on the multiplex PCR reads, yielding one entry per CDR3 protein. The data show around 1.1 million distinct CDR3 sequences, 35% to 40% seen once. The V and J genes are TRBV5-1 and TRBJ2-7, with 7 bases fitting TRBD2. This clonotype originated in an adult man with Graves' hyperthyroidism. The sample taken for sequencing was peripheral blood or thyroid tissue (not recorded which). The CDR3 reads CASSLPRGEYYEQYF. In nucleotides, the CDR3 is TGTGCCAGCAGCTTACCTCGGGGGGAGTACTACGAGCAGTACTTC.